These T cell receptor beta chains were read from a single sample in a study of T cells after yellow fever vaccination. From the 5' RACE reads, TCRdb called clonotypes with MiXCR, one entry per CDR3 protein. Of around 300,000 distinct CDR3 sequences in the sample, 4.1% were seen once. Here the sequenced sample was PBMCs, taken 5 days after the yellow fever booster vaccination. These receptors all stem from a man younger than 35 who received the YFV17D yellow fever vaccine. The CDR3 runs from the conserved cysteine through the conserved F or W. D genes are given only for firm matches. Size tells how often a clone was seen (once, few, many) or the class of an expanded clone, and some rows leave it out.

abundance: many
v_gene: TRBV28
j_gene: TRBJ2-3
d_gene: -
CDR3nt: TGTGCCAGCAGCCCCGGTGGAGATCTACAAGATACGCAGTATTTT
CDR3aa: CASSPGGDLQDTQYF

abundance: many
v_gene: TRBV15
j_gene: TRBJ2-1
d_gene: -
CDR3nt: TGTGCCACCAGCAGTCAAGGGACGTCGGGAGAGCAGTTCTTC
CDR3aa: CATSSQGTSGEQFF

abundance: few
v_gene: TRBV4-1
j_gene: TRBJ2-5
d_gene: -
CDR3nt: TGCGCCAGCAGCCCCGACGAGCAGGGGCCAGAGACCCAGTACTTC
CDR3aa: CASSPDEQGPETQYF

abundance: few
v_gene: TRBV7-2
j_gene: TRBJ2-3
d_gene: TRBD2
CDR3nt: TGTGCCAGCAGCTTAGAAGAGTTGCGGGGGGCTGCGGATACGCAGTATTTT
CDR3aa: CASSLEELRGAADTQYF

abundance: many
v_gene: TRBV6-6
j_gene: TRBJ2-5
d_gene: -
CDR3nt: TGTGCCAGCAGTTACTCAGGGGGGGAAGAGACCCAGTACTTC
CDR3aa: CASSYSGGEETQYF

abundance: -
v_gene: TRBV6-5
j_gene: TRBJ2-1
d_gene: TRBD2
CDR3nt: TGTGCCAGCAGCCCCCTCGTAGGTAGCGGGGGGGCCGAACAGTTCTTC
CDR3aa: CASSPLVGSGGAEQFF

abundance: few
v_gene: TRBV19
j_gene: TRBJ2-3
d_gene: -
CDR3nt: TGTGCCAGTATGGGCAGGTCGGCGCAGTATTTT
CDR3aa: CASMGRSAQYF

abundance: -
v_gene: TRBV6-2/TRBV6-3
j_gene: TRBJ2-1
d_gene: -
CDR3nt: TGTGCCAGCAGGACCCAGGGTATTGCCTACAATGAGCAGTTCTTC
CDR3aa: CASRTQGIAYNEQFF

abundance: many
v_gene: TRBV15
j_gene: TRBJ2-5
d_gene: -
CDR3nt: TGTGCCACCAGCGTGGACAGTACGGAGACCCAGTACTTC
CDR3aa: CATSVDSTETQYF

abundance: -
v_gene: TRBV21-1
j_gene: TRBJ1-3
d_gene: -
CDR3nt: TGTGCCAGCAGCAAGAGACTGTACAGGGGGCTAGGCATTAACCGAAACACCATATATTTT
CDR3aa: CASSKRLYRGLGINRNTIYF

abundance: many
v_gene: TRBV20-1
j_gene: TRBJ2-3
d_gene: TRBD2
CDR3nt: TGCAGTGCTAGGGGTACTAGCGGGGGCGTTCCAGATACGCAGTATTTT
CDR3aa: CSARGTSGGVPDTQYF

abundance: many
v_gene: TRBV4-3
j_gene: TRBJ1-2
d_gene: -
CDR3nt: TGCGCCAGCAGCCAAGATGGAGGGTCCCCGTCTGGCTACACCTTC
CDR3aa: CASSQDGGSPSGYTF

abundance: many
v_gene: TRBV5-5
j_gene: TRBJ2-5
d_gene: TRBD1
CDR3nt: TGTGCCAGCAGCTCGTCCCGGGACAGGGTACAGACCCAGTACTTC
CDR3aa: CASSSSRDRVQTQYF

abundance: many
v_gene: TRBV5-1
j_gene: TRBJ2-2
d_gene: TRBD1
CDR3nt: TGCGCCAGCAGCAATTTACAGGGGACCCACACCGGGGAGCTGTTTTTT
CDR3aa: CASSNLQGTHTGELFF

abundance: few
v_gene: TRBV6-2/TRBV6-3
j_gene: TRBJ2-3
d_gene: -
CDR3nt: TGTGCCAGCAGTTACTCGGAAGGCCTGAGGTCAGATACGCAGTATTTT
CDR3aa: CASSYSEGLRSDTQYF

abundance: few
v_gene: TRBV19
j_gene: TRBJ1-1
d_gene: TRBD1
CDR3nt: TGTGCCACCTCCACAGGGGGCGGATGGACTGAAGCTTTCTTT
CDR3aa: CATSTGGGWTEAFF

abundance: many
v_gene: TRBV29-1
j_gene: TRBJ2-3
d_gene: -
CDR3nt: TGCAGCGTTGGGGTTCAGGCCACAGATACGCAGTATTTT
CDR3aa: CSVGVQATDTQYF

abundance: -
v_gene: TRBV13
j_gene: TRBJ1-6
d_gene: -
CDR3nt: TGTGCCAGCAGCTTAGGTTCCAGCCGGGCTAATTCACCCCTCCACTTT
CDR3aa: CASSLGSSRANSPLHF

abundance: many
v_gene: TRBV20-1
j_gene: TRBJ2-3
d_gene: -
CDR3nt: TGCAGTGCTAGAGAGGCGGGCACAGATACGCAGTATTTT
CDR3aa: CSAREAGTDTQYF

abundance: few
v_gene: TRBV19
j_gene: TRBJ1-2
d_gene: -
CDR3nt: TGTGCCAGTAGTGCCGGACAGCGAAGTTCTGGCTACACCTTC
CDR3aa: CASSAGQRSSGYTF

abundance: few
v_gene: TRBV29-1
j_gene: TRBJ1-2
d_gene: -
CDR3nt: TGCAGCGTTGAAATGGGAGCCCCTTATGGCTACACCTTC
CDR3aa: CSVEMGAPYGYTF

abundance: few
v_gene: TRBV5-6
j_gene: TRBJ1-5
d_gene: TRBD1
CDR3nt: TGTGCCAGCAGCAAGGGACAGGGAAATCAGCCCCAGCATTTT
CDR3aa: CASSKGQGNQPQHF

abundance: many
v_gene: TRBV7-2
j_gene: TRBJ1-6
d_gene: -
CDR3nt: TGTGCCAGCAGCTTCATGGCTCTTCCCTGGGGTAATTCACCCCTCCACTTT
CDR3aa: CASSFMALPWGNSPLHF

abundance: many
v_gene: TRBV19
j_gene: TRBJ2-5
d_gene: TRBD1
CDR3nt: TGTGCCAGCACTCCGACAGGGAAAGAGACCCAGTACTTC
CDR3aa: CASTPTGKETQYF

abundance: many
v_gene: TRBV4-2
j_gene: TRBJ2-5
d_gene: -
CDR3nt: TGTGCCAGCAGCCCAGGAGGGGGAAATACAGAGACCCAGTACTTC
CDR3aa: CASSPGGGNTETQYF

abundance: -
v_gene: TRBV7-9
j_gene: TRBJ2-1
d_gene: -
CDR3nt: TGTGCCAGCAGATCTGGATCCATTAGAGATGAGCAGTTCTTC
CDR3aa: CASRSGSIRDEQFF

abundance: -
v_gene: TRBV6-5
j_gene: TRBJ2-1
d_gene: TRBD2
CDR3nt: TGTGCCAGCAGTTACTCGGGAGCGGGGGGGGCTAATGAGCAGTTCTTC
CDR3aa: CASSYSGAGGANEQFF

abundance: many
v_gene: TRBV7-8
j_gene: TRBJ1-4
d_gene: -
CDR3nt: TGTGCCAGCAGCTTACATCCTCTCAATGAAAAACTGTTTTTT
CDR3aa: CASSLHPLNEKLFF

abundance: -
v_gene: TRBV7-9
j_gene: TRBJ1-1
d_gene: TRBD1
CDR3nt: TGTGCCAGCAAGCCGAAGCAGGGGGTGGGGTGGACTGAAGCTTTCTTT
CDR3aa: CASKPKQGVGWTEAFF

abundance: few
v_gene: TRBV12-3/TRBV12-4
j_gene: TRBJ1-2
d_gene: TRBD1
CDR3nt: TGTGCCAGCAGTTTATATCGTCTTGGGGACAGGGAAACTAACTATGGCTACACCTTC
CDR3aa: CASSLYRLGDRETNYGYTF

abundance: many
v_gene: TRBV7-2
j_gene: TRBJ2-7
d_gene: -
CDR3nt: TGTGCCAGCAGCCCCTCTGGGGGGAAGTACGAGCAGTACTTC
CDR3aa: CASSPSGGKYEQYF

abundance: many
v_gene: TRBV7-9
j_gene: TRBJ2-3
d_gene: -
CDR3nt: TGTGCCAGCAGCTTAGAGTTGGATACGCAGTATTTT
CDR3aa: CASSLELDTQYF

abundance: -
v_gene: TRBV27
j_gene: TRBJ1-1
d_gene: -
CDR3nt: TGTGCCAGCAGTTTAGGGGCTCGCACTGAAGCTTTCTTT
CDR3aa: CASSLGARTEAFF

abundance: few
v_gene: TRBV28
j_gene: TRBJ1-4
d_gene: -
CDR3nt: TGTGCCAGCTGTTTGGGTAATGAAAAACTGTTTTTT
CDR3aa: CASCLGNEKLFF

abundance: -
v_gene: TRBV7-3
j_gene: TRBJ1-2
d_gene: -
CDR3nt: TGTGCCAGCAGCTTATCAGGGGCGAGCTACACCTTC
CDR3aa: CASSLSGASYTF

abundance: -
v_gene: TRBV11-3
j_gene: TRBJ2-1
d_gene: -
CDR3nt: TGTGCCAGCAGCTTAGCGGACTACCCACACAATGAGCAGTTCTTC
CDR3aa: CASSLADYPHNEQFF

abundance: few
v_gene: TRBV29-1
j_gene: TRBJ2-7
d_gene: -
CDR3nt: TGCAGCGGACGTTCCAGTCTTCTGGGGGAGCAGTACTTC
CDR3aa: CSGRSSLLGEQYF

abundance: many
v_gene: TRBV5-1
j_gene: TRBJ2-3
d_gene: TRBD1
CDR3nt: TGCGCCAGCAGCTTGGGAGGGGGCGTGGGCACAGATACGCAGTATTTT
CDR3aa: CASSLGGGVGTDTQYF

abundance: few
v_gene: TRBV7-2
j_gene: TRBJ1-1
d_gene: -
CDR3nt: TGTGCCAGCAGCTTACGAAGCGGTCACACTGAAGCTTTCTTT
CDR3aa: CASSLRSGHTEAFF